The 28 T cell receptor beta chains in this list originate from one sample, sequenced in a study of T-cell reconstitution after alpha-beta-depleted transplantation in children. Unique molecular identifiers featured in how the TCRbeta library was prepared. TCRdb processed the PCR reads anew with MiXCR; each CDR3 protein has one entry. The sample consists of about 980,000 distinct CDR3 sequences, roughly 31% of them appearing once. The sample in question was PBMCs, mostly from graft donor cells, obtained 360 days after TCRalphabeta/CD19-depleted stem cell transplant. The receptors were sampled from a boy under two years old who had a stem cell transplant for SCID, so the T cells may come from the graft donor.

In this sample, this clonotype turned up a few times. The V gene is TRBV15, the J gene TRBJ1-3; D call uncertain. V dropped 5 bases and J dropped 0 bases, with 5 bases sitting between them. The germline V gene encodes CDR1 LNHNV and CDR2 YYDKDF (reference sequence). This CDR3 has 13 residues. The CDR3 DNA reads TGTGCCACCAGCCAATTCTCTGGAAACACCATATATTTT. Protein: CATSQFSGNTIYF.

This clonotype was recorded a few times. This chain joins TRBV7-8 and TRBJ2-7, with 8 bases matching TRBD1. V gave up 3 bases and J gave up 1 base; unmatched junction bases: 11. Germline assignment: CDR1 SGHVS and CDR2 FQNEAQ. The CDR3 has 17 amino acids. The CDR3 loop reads CASSFNPNRGWSYEQYF. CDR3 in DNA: TGTGCCAGCAGCTTCAACCCGAACAGGGGGTGGTCCTACGAGCAGTACTTC. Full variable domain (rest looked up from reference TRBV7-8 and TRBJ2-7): GAGVSQSPRYKVAKRGQDVALRCDPISGHVSLFWYQQALGQGPEFLTYFQNEAQLDKSGLPSDRFFAERPEGSVSTLKIQRTQQEDSAVYLCASSFNPNRGWSYEQYFGPGTRLTVT.

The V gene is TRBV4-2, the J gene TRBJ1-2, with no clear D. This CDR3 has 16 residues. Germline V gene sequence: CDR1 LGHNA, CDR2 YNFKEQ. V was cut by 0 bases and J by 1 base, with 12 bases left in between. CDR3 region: CASSQEGETVNYGYTF. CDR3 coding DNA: TGTGCCAGCAGCCAAGAAGGAGAAACGGTTAACTATGGCTACACCTTC.

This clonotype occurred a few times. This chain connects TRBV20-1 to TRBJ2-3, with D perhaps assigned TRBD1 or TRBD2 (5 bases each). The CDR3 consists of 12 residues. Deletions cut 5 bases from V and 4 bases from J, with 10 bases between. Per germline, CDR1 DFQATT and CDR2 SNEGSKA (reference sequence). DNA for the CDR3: TGCAGTGCTTTTGGGACGTCAGATACGCAGTATTTT. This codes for CSAFGTSDTQYF.

The CDR3 nucleotides read TGTGCCAGCAGTTTCTGGGACGGAGGAAACACCATATATTTT. Translation gives CASSFWDGGNTIYF. The chain employs TRBV12-3 or TRBV12-4 and TRBJ1-3; the D gene is possibly TRBD1 (5 bases). The CDR3 extends over 14 amino acids. V was shortened by 3 bases and J by 4 bases, with 10 bases between the two germline ends.

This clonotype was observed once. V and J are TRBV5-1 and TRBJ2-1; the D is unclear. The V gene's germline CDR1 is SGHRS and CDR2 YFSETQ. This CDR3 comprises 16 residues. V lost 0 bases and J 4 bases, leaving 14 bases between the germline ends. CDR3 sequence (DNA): TGCGCCAGCAGCTTGGTCGACACCTACTCATACAATGAGCAGTTCTTC. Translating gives CASSLVDTYSYNEQFF.

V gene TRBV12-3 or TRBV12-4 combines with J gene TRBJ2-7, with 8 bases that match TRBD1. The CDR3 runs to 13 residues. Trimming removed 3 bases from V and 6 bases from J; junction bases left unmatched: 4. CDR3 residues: CASSLGQVIEQYF. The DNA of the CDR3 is TGTGCCAGCAGTTTGGGACAGGTAATCGAGCAGTACTTC.

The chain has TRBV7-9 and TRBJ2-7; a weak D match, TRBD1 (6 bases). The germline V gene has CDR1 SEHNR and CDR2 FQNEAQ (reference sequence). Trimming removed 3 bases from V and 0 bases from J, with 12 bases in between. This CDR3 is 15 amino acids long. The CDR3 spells CASSLTGHSSYEQYF. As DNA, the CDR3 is TGTGCCAGCAGCTTGACAGGACACAGCTCCTACGAGCAGTACTTC.

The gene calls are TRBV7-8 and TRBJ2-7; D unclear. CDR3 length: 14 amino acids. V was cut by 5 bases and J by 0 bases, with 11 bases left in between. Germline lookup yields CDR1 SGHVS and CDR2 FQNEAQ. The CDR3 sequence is CASSKRRSSYEQYF. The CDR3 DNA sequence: TGTGCCAGCAGCAAGCGACGGTCCTCCTACGAGCAGTACTTC.

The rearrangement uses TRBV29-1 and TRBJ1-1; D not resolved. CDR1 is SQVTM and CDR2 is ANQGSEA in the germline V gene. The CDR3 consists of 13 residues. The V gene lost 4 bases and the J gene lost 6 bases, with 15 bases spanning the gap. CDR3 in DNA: TGCAGCGTTGCCAGACCACCCGGTCCTGAAGCTTTCTTT. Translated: CSVARPPGPEAFF.

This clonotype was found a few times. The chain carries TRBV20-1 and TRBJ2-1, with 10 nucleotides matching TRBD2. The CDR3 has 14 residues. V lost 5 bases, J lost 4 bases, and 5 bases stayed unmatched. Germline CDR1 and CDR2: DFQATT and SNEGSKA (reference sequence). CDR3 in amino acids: CSAWTSGRYNEQFF. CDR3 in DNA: TGCAGTGCTTGGACTAGCGGAAGATACAATGAGCAGTTCTTC.

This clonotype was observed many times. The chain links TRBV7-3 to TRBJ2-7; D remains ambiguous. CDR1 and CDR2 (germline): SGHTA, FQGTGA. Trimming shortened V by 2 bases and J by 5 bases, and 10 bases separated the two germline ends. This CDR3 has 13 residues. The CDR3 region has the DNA TGTGCCAGCAGCTTAGGGCCTTCCCACGAGCAGTACTTC. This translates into CASSLGPSHEQYF.

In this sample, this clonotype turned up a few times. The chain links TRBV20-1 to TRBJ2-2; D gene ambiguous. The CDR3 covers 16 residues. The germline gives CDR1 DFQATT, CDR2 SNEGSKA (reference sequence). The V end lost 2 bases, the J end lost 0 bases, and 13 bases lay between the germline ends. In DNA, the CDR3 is TGCAGTGCTAGACCCCCCAGGAGTACGAACACCGGGGAGCTGTTTTTT. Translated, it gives CSARPPRSTNTGELFF.

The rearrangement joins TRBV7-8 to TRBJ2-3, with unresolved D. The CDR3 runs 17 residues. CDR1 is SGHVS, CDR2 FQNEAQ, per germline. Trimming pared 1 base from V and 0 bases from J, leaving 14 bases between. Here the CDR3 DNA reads TGTGCCAGCAGCTTAGTGGGCTACAGACCTAGCACAGATACGCAGTATTTT. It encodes CASSLVGYRPSTDTQYF.

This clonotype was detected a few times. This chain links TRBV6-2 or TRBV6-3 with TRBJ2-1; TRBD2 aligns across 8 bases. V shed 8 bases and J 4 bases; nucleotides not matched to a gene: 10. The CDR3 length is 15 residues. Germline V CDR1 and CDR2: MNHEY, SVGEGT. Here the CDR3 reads CASCHGGAGYNEQFF. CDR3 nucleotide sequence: TGTGCCAGCTGCCACGGGGGGGCGGGTTACAATGAGCAGTTCTTC.

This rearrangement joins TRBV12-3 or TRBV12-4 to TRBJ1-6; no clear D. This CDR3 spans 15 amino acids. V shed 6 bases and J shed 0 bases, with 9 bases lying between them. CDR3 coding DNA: TGTGCCAGCAGGGGCCTCCCCTCCTATAATTCACCCCTCCACTTT. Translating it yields CASRGLPSYNSPLHF.

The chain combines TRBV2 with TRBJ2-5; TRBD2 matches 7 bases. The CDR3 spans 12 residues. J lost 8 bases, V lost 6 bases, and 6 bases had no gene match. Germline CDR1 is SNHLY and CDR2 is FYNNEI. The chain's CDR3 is CASRSSGRTQYF. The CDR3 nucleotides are TGTGCCAGCAGGTCTAGCGGCCGTACCCAGTACTTC.

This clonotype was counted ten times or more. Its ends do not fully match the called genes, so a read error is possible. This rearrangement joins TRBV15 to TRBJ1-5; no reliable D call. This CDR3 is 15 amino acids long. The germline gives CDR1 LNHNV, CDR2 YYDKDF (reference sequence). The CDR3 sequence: CATSRDRGFNQPQHF. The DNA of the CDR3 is TGTGCCACCAGTAGAGATCGGGGATTTAATCAGCCCCAGCATTTT.

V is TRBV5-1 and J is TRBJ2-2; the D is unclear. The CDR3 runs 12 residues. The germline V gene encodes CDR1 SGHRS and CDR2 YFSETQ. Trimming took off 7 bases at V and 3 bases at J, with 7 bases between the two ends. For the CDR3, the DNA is TGCGCCAGCCCACTCGACACCGGGGAGCTGTTTTTT. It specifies CASPLDTGELFF.

The CDR3 spells CASSLFSGTGRTGELFF. The CDR3 nucleotides read TGTGCCAGCAGCTTATTCTCAGGGACAGGGAGAACCGGGGAGCTGTTTTTT. The rearrangement joins TRBV11-2 to TRBJ2-2; 9 bases match TRBD1. CDR3 length: 17 residues. CDR1 is SGHAT, CDR2 FQNNGV, per germline. Unmatched junction bases numbered 9, after V lost 2 bases and J lost 5 bases.

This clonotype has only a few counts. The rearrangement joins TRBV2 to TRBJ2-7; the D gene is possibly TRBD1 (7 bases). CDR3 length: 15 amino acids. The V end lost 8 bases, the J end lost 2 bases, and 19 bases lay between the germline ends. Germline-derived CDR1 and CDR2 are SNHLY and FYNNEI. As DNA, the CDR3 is TGTGCCAGCGGCGGACTTCAGGGGGGCGCCTACGAGCAGTACTTC. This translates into CASGGLQGGAYEQYF.

In nucleotides, the CDR3 is TGTGCCAGCAGCGCCCAGGGGACAGGGGGCACCGGGGAGCTGTTTTTT. Translated, it gives CASSAQGTGGTGELFF. The chain employs TRBV9 and TRBJ2-2; 11 positions agree with TRBD1. V gave up 3 bases and J gave up 4 bases; unmatched junction bases: 5. Germline V CDR1 and CDR2: SGDLS, YYNGEE. The CDR3 length is 16 residues.

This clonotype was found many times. DNA for the CDR3: TGTGCCAGCAGCGCAAGATACGAGCAGTACTTC. Translated, it gives CASSARYEQYF. This rearrangement joins TRBV7-2 to TRBJ2-7; D is unclear. The CDR3 consists of 11 residues. Germline lookup yields CDR1 SGHTA and CDR2 FQGNSA. The ends were cut back, 5 bases at V and 4 bases at J, with 6 bases in the middle. The entire variable domain, with the rest obtained from reference TRBV7-2 and TRBJ2-7, is as follows: GAGVSQSPSNKVTEKGKDVELRCDPISGHTALYWYRQSLGQGLEFLIYFQGNSAPDKSGLPSDRFSAERTGGSVSTLTIQRTQQEDSAVYLCASSARYEQYFGPGTRLTVT.

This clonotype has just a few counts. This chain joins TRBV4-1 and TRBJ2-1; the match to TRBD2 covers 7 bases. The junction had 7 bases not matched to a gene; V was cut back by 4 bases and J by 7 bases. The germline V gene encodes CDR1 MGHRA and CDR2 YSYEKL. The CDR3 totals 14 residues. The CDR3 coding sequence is TGCGCCAGCAGCCTTCAAGGACTAGTTAATGAGCAGTTCTTC. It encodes CASSLQGLVNEQFF.

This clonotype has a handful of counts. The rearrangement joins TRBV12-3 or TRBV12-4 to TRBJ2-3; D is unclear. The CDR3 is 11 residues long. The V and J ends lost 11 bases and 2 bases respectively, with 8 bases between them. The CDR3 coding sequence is TGTGCCGCTCCGAACACAGATACGCAGTATTTT. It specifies CAAPNTDTQYF.

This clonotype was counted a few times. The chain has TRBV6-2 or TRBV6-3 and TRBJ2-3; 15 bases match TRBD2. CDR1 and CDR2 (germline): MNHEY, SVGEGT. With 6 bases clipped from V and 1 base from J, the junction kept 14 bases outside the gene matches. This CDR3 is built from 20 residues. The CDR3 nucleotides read TGTGCCAGCAGCCACGGCGGACTAGCGGGGGGGTTTTACCGCACAGATACGCAGTATTTT. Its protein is CASSHGGLAGGFYRTDTQYF.

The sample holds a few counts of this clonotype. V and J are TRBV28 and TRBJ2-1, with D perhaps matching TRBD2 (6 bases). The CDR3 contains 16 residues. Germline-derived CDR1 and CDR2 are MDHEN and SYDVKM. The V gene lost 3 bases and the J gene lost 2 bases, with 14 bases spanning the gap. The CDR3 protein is CASSFSPGVPYNEQFF. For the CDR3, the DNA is TGTGCCAGCAGTTTCTCACCGGGGGTCCCCTACAATGAGCAGTTCTTC.

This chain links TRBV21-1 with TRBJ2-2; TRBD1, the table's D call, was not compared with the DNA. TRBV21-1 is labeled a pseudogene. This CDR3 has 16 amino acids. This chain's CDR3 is CASSKVGTGGTGELFF. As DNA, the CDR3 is TGTGCCAGCAGCAAAGTTGGGACAGGGGGCACCGGGGAGCTGTTTTTT.